Listed here are 21 T cell receptor beta chains from one sample, sequenced in a study of T-cell memory formation after mild COVID-19. One entry per CDR3 protein, called by TCRdb with MiXCR from the 5' RACE reads. The sample shows approximately 270,000 distinct CDR3 sequences, about a sixth of them seen only once. Sequencing used PBMCs or a T cell subset sorted from them (not recorded which). These receptors came from a man between 18 and 35 years old who had mild COVID-19 (a few samples of this study predate the infection). Cell type and time point are not known.

This CDR3 reads CASSPDLDQPQHF. In nucleotides, the CDR3 is TGTGCCAGCTCACCGGACCTGGATCAGCCCCAGCATTTT. The rearrangement joins TRBV18 to TRBJ1-5; no reliable D call. V gave up 3 bases and J gave up 5 bases, with 8 bases separating them. CDR3 size: 13 residues. Germline loops: CDR1 KGHSH, CDR2 LQKENI.

This clonotype was seen a handful of times. The V gene is TRBV30, the J gene TRBJ1-4; the D is unclear. There are 14 residues in the CDR3. Germline V gene sequence: CDR1 GTSNPN, CDR2 SVGIG (reference sequence). Trimming took 3 bases from V and 1 from J, leaving 9 bases between them. The CDR3 region is CAWSYLGTNEKLFF. CDR3 DNA sequence: TGTGCCTGGAGCTACTTAGGAACTAATGAAAAACTGTTTTTT. Full variable domain (outside the CDR3, taken from reference TRBV30 and TRBJ1-4): SQTIHQWPATLVQPVGSPLSLECTVEGTSNPNLYWYRQAAGRGLQLLFYSVGIGQISSEVPQNLSASRPQDRQFILSSKKLLLSDSGFYLCAWSYLGTNEKLFFGSGTQLSVL.

This clonotype showed up many times. This chain joins TRBV11-2 and TRBJ2-3; 13 bases are shared with TRBD2. This CDR3 has 17 residues. The trim removed 5 bases at V and 5 bases at J, leaving 10 bases unmatched. The germline V gene encodes CDR1 SGHAT and CDR2 FQNNGV. CDR3 bases: TGTGCCAGCAGCATTACTAGCGGGGGGGTCCCCAGAGATACGCAGTATTTT. Its translation: CASSITSGGVPRDTQYF. Variable domain in full (rest from reference TRBV11-2 and TRBJ2-3): EAGVAQSPRYKIIEKRQSVAFWCNPISGHATLYWYQQILGQGPKLLIQFQNNGVVDDSQLPKDRFSAERLKGVDSTLKIQPAKLEDSAVYLCASSITSGGVPRDTQYFGPGTRLTVL.

V is TRBV18 and J is TRBJ1-1; tentatively, D is TRBD1 (5 bases). The germline V gene has CDR1 KGHSH and CDR2 LQKENI. CDR3 length: 16 residues. V shed 0 bases and J shed 0 bases, with 11 bases lying between them. CDR3 region: CASSPPVGELNTEAFF. CDR3 DNA sequence: TGTGCCAGCTCACCACCCGTAGGGGAGTTGAACACTGAAGCTTTCTTT.

V is TRBV14 and J is TRBJ1-4, with TRBD1 matching 8 bases. V gave up 4 bases and J gave up 8 bases; unmatched junction bases: 3. Germline V gene lookup returns CDR1 SGHDN and CDR2 FVKESK. The CDR3 sequence is 13 residues long. CDR3 region: CASSRQGREKLFF. CDR3 DNA sequence: TGTGCCAGCAGCCGACAGGGGCGGGAAAAACTGTTTTTT.

V is TRBV6-2 or TRBV6-3 and J is TRBJ2-2, with 7 bases that match TRBD1. J lost 5 bases, V lost 2 bases, and 8 bases had no gene match. The germline V gene encodes CDR1 MNHEY and CDR2 SVGEGT. The CDR3 length is 16 residues. CDR3 DNA sequence: TGTGCCAGCAGTTACCCTGGGACAGAGAGGACCGGGGAGCTGTTTTTT. It translates to CASSYPGTERTGELFF.

This clonotype showed up just a few times. V and J are TRBV6-5 and TRBJ2-3; D perhaps matches TRBD2 (5 bases). The germline V gene has CDR1 MNHEY and CDR2 SVGAGI. This CDR3 has 13 amino acids. V lost 6 bases to trimming and J lost 5 bases, with 12 bases between them. DNA for the CDR3: TGTGCCAGCAGGGGGAGAGGTAGAGATACGCAGTATTTT. Translated, it gives CASRGRGRDTQYF.

A few counts support this clonotype. The chain links TRBV15 to TRBJ1-5; D unresolved. CDR1 LNHNV and CDR2 YYDKDF come from the germline V gene (reference sequence). Trimming removed 1 base from V and 0 bases from J, with 7 bases in between. CDR3 size: 15 residues. This CDR3 reads CATSRAPASNQPQHF. The DNA of the CDR3 is TGTGCCACCAGCAGAGCCCCAGCTAGCAATCAGCCCCAGCATTTT.

The chain recombines TRBV18 with TRBJ2-3; D is uncertain. This CDR3 is 14 amino acids long. Trimming took off 3 bases at V and 2 bases at J, with 9 bases between the two ends. Germline lookup yields CDR1 KGHSH and CDR2 LQKENI. This CDR3 is CASSPSGYTDTQYF. DNA for the CDR3: TGTGCCAGCTCACCGTCCGGATACACAGATACGCAGTATTTT.

In its sample, this clonotype was seen many times. This sequence joins TRBV7-3 and TRBJ2-1, with 7 bases lining up with TRBD2. This CDR3 spans 13 amino acids. The V and J ends lost 5 bases and 6 bases, in that order; junction bases with no gene match: 4. CDR1 is SGHTA and CDR2 is FQGTGA in the germline V gene. The CDR3 DNA reads TGTGCCAGCAGCCGGTGGGGGGGCAATGAGCAGTTCTTC. This translates into CASSRWGGNEQFF.

The chain carries TRBV7-6 and TRBJ2-1; perhaps TRBD2 as D (7 bases). V lost 3 bases to trimming and J lost 4 bases, with 13 bases between them. Germline V gives CDR1 SGHVS, CDR2 FNYEAQ. The CDR3 runs 15 residues. The CDR3 here is CASSLGGGLYNEQFF. The CDR3 coding sequence is TGTGCCAGCAGCTTGGGCGGGGGCCTTTACAATGAGCAGTTCTTC.

This clonotype showed up just a few times. V is TRBV4-3 and J is TRBJ2-5, with no clear D. Germline V CDR1 and CDR2: LGHNA, YSLEER. Trimming cost V 4 bases and J 5 bases, with 11 bases left between them. CDR3 size: 13 residues. CDR3 amino acids: CASSRGVRETQYF. In nucleotides, the CDR3 is TGCGCCAGCAGCCGCGGCGTTAGGGAGACCCAGTACTTC.

This rearrangement joins TRBV28 to TRBJ1-5; D not certain. V lost 7 bases and J lost 5, with 21 bases in between. The CDR3 spans 16 residues. CDR1 and CDR2 from the germline V gene are MDHEN and SYDVKM. CDR3 protein: CASTGDGISSHQPQHF. The CDR3 coding sequence is TGTGCCAGCACTGGTGACGGGATTTCGAGCCATCAGCCCCAGCATTTT.

This chain uses TRBV4-3 with TRBJ2-1, with TRBD2 identical over 7 bases. CDR1 and CDR2 from the germline V gene are LGHNA and YSLEER. Germline trimming cut 3 bases from V and 3 bases from J; bases unmatched to any gene: 8. The CDR3 covers 16 residues. The CDR3 protein is CASSHVSGPFYNEQFF. CDR3 DNA: TGCGCCAGCAGCCACGTTAGCGGGCCCTTCTACAATGAGCAGTTCTTC.

V usage is TRBV10-3 and J usage is TRBJ1-1; D is uncertain. This CDR3 has 14 residues. Trimming took off 6 bases at V and 5 bases at J, with 16 bases between the two ends. The V gene's germline CDR1 is ENHRY and CDR2 SYGVKD. CDR3 sequence: CAISAAGAGTEAFF. Here the CDR3 DNA reads TGTGCCATCAGCGCCGCCGGCGCGGGAACTGAAGCTTTCTTT.

V usage is TRBV7-2 and J usage is TRBJ1-3; D remains unclear. Looked up from germline, CDR1 is SGHTA and CDR2 is FQGNSA. V shed 5 bases and J shed 0 bases, with 11 bases lying between them. The CDR3 consists of 15 residues. The CDR3: CASSTRLSSGNTIYF. The CDR3 bases are TGTGCCAGCAGCACACGCCTGAGCTCTGGAAACACCATATATTTT.

This sequence joins TRBV2 and TRBJ1-5; perhaps TRBD1 as D (5 bases). This CDR3 spans 14 amino acids. The V gene lost 3 bases and the J gene lost 5 bases, with 11 bases spanning the gap. Germline values: CDR1 SNHLY, CDR2 FYNNEI. The CDR3 nucleotides read TGTGCCAGCAGTGACAAGGGGCTGGATCAGCCCCAGCATTTT. Its protein product is CASSDKGLDQPQHF. The whole variable domain, filled in from reference TRBV2 and TRBJ1-5, reads EPEVTQTPSHQVTQMGQEVILRCVPISNHLYFYWYRQILGQKVEFLVSFYNNEISEKSEIFDDQFSVERPDGSNFTLKIRSTKLEDSAMYFCASSDKGLDQPQHFGDGTRLSIL.

This clonotype has just a few counts. V usage is TRBV28 and J usage is TRBJ2-2; TRBD1 or TRBD2 may be the D gene (5 bases each). Germline V CDR1 and CDR2: MDHEN, SYDVKM. Trimming removed 7 bases from V and 1 base from J, with 25 bases in between. The CDR3 covers 19 residues. As DNA, the CDR3 is TGTGCCAGCAACCCCCCCAACCCCCTGGGACGGGTGAACACCGGGGAGCTGTTTTTT. It is translated as CASNPPNPLGRVNTGELFF.

The genes are TRBV4-3 and TRBJ2-1; 10 bases align to TRBD2. V lost 0 bases and J lost 8; bases outside the gene matches: 4. In germline, CDR1 is LGHNA, CDR2 YSLEER. This CDR3 spans 15 amino acids. The CDR3 sequence is CASSQDWTSGYEQFF. The CDR3 region has the DNA TGCGCCAGCAGCCAAGATTGGACTAGCGGCTATGAGCAGTTCTTC.

The chain has TRBV5-1 and TRBJ1-1; D remains unclear. The CDR3 sequence is 13 residues long. V was clipped by 2 bases and J by 3 bases, with 8 bases between them. CDR1 is SGHRS, CDR2 YFSETQ, per germline. This chain's CDR3 is CASSFEVDTEAFF. The CDR3, as DNA: TGCGCCAGCAGCTTCGAAGTGGACACTGAAGCTTTCTTT. The full variable domain, with the rest looked up from reference TRBV5-1 and TRBJ1-1, is KAGVTQTPRYLIKTRGQQVTLSCSPISGHRSVSWYQQTPGQGLQFLFEYFSETQRNKGNFPGRFSGRQFSNSRSEMNVSTLELGDSALYLCASSFEVDTEAFFGQGTRLTVV.

This clonotype was counted only a few times. The V call is TRBV20-1, the J call TRBJ2-1; D not resolved. This CDR3 is built from 13 residues. In germline, CDR1 is DFQATT, CDR2 SNEGSKA (reference sequence). V shed 7 bases and J shed 4 bases, with 14 bases lying between them. CDR3 region: CSGHLMGYNEQFF. The CDR3 DNA follows: TGCAGTGGTCATCTGATGGGTTACAATGAGCAGTTCTTC.